The entry that follows covers one TCR beta chain sequence. The length of the CDR3 is 15 residues. Per the germline V gene, CDR1 is SGHRS and CDR2 is YFSETQ. The V and J ends lost 1 base and 1 base respectively, with 11 bases between them. Original analysis: Reference gene primer amplification gave nucleated cell count estimates. This table comes from immunoSEQ multiplex PCR, and its TCRdb copy is limited to in-frame clones, with some not included. V and J calls plus clone size are reproduced from that table; the DNA served to infer D and trimming. The sample gives around 300,000 clones, 80% to 90% of which show up once; approximately 11% is in the top ten. This record comes from a study of blood T cell repertoires in COVID-19. Background on the study: Spain, Italy and the United States supplied samples that represented acute and convalescent COVID-19. T cells, B-cell-depleted T cells, or PBMCs supplied cDNA or gDNA.

The chain combines TRBV5-1 with TRBJ2-5; possibly TRBD1 for D (6 bases). Sequencing input: peripheral blood. The TCR sequence derives from a woman between 65 and 79 years old with acute or convalescent COVID-19. The CDR3 DNA reads as TGCGCCAGCAGCTTGAACGGACAGAGCCAAGAGACCCAGTACTTC. Amino acids: CASSLNGQSQETQYF.